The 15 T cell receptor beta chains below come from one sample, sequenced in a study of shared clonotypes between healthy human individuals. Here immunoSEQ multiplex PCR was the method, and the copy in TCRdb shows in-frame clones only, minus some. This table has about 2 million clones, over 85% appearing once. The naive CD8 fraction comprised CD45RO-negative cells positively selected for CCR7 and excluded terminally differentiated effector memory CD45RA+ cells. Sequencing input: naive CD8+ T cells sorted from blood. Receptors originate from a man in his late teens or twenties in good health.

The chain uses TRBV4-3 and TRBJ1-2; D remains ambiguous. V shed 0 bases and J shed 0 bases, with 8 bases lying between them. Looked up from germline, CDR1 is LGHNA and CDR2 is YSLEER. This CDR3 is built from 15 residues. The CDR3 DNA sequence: TGCGCCAGCAGCCAAGAACGGGAGCCTAACTATGGCTACACCTTC. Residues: CASSQEREPNYGYTF.

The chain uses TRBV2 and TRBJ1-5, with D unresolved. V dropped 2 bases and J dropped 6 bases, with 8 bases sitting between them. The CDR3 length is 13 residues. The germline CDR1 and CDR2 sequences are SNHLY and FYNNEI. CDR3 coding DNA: TGTGCCAGCAGTGAAACGGTGGGTCAGCCCCAGCATTTT. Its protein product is CASSETVGQPQHF.

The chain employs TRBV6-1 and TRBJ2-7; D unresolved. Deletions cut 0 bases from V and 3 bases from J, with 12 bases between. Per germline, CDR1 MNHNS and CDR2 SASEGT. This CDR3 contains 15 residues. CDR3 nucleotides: TGTGCCAGCAGTGAAGCGGATGTAGGGTACTACGAGCAGTACTTC. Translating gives CASSEADVGYYEQYF.

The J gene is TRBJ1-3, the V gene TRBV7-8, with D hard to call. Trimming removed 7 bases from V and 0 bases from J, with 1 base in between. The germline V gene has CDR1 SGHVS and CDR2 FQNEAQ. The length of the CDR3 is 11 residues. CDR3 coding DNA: TGTGCCAGCAACTCTGGAAACACCATATATTTT. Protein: CASNSGNTIYF.

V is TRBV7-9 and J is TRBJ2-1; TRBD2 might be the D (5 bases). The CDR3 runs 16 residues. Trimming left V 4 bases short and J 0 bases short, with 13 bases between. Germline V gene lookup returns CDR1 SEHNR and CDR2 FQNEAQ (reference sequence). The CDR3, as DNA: TGTGCCAGCAGCTGGAAGGTCGGGGACTCCTACAATGAGCAGTTCTTC. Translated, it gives CASSWKVGDSYNEQFF.

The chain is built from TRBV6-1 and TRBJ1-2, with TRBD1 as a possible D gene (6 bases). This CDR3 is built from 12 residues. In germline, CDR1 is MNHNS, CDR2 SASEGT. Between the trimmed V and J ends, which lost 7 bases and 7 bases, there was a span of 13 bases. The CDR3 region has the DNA TGTGCCAGCACCAGCGACAGGTTTGGCTACACCTTC. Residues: CASTSDRFGYTF.

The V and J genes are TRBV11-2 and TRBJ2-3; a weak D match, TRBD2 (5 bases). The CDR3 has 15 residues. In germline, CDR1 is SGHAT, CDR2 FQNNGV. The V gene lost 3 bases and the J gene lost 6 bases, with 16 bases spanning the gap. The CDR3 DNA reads TGTGCCAGCAGCTTCGAGGGTCTCCAAACGGATACGCAGTATTTT. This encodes CASSFEGLQTDTQYF.

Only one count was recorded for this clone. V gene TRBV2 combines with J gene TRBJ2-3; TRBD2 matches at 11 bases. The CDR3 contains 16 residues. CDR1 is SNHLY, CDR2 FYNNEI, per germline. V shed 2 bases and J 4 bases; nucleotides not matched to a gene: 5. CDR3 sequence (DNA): TGTGCCAGCAGTGAATATAGCGGGGGGGCGGCAGATACGCAGTATTTT. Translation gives CASSEYSGGAADTQYF.

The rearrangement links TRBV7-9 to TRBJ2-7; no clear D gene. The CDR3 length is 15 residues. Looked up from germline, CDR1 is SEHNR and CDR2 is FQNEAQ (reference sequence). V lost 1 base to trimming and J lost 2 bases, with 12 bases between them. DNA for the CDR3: TGTGCCAGCAGCTTAGGATCCCCAGCTACCTACGAGCAGTACTTC. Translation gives CASSLGSPATYEQYF. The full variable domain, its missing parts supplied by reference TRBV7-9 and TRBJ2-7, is DTGVSQNPRHKITKRGQNVTFRCDPISEHNRLYWYRQTLGQGPEFLTYFQNEAQLEKSRLLSDRFSAERPKGSFSTLEIQRTEQGDSAMYLCASSLGSPATYEQYFGPGTRLTVT.

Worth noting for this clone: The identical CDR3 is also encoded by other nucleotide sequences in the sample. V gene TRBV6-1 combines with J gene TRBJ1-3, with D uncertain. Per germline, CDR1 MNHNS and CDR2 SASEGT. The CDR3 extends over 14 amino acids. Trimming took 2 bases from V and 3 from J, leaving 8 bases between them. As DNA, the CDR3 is TGTGCCAGCAGTGAACTGGGGAGTGGAAACACCATATATTTT. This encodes CASSELGSGNTIYF.

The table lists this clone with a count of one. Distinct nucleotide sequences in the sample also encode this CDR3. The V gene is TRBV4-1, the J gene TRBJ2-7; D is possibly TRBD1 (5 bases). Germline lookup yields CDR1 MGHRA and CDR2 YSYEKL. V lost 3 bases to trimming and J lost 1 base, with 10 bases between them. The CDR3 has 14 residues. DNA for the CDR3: TGCGCCAGCAGCCAGGAGACAGCATCCTACGAGCAGTACTTC. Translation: CASSQETASYEQYF.

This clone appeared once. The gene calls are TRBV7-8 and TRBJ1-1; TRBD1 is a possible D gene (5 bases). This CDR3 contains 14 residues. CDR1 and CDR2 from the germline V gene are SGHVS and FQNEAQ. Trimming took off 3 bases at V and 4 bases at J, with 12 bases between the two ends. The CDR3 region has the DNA TGTGCCAGCAGCTTTAGGGGTGTAGGCACTGAAGCTTTCTTT. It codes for CASSFRGVGTEAFF.

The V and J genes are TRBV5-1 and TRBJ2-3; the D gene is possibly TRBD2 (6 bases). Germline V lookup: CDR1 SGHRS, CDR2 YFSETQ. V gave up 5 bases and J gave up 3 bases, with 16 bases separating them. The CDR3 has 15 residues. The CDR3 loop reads CASRDGSSRTDTQYF. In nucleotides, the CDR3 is TGCGCCAGCAGGGACGGGAGCTCTAGGACAGATACGCAGTATTTT. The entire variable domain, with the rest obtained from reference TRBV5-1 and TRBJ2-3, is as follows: KAGVTQTPRYLIKTRGQQVTLSCSPISGHRSVSWYQQTPGQGLQFLFEYFSETQRNKGNFPGRFSGRQFSNSRSEMNVSTLELGDSALYLCASRDGSSRTDTQYFGPGTRLTVL.

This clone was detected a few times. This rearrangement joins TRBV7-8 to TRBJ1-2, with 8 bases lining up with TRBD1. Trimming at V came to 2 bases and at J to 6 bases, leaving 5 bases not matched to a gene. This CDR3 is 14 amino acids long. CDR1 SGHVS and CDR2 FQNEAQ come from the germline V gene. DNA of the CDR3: TGTGCCAGCAGCTTATTAGGGACAGGTGATGGCTACACCTTC. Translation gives CASSLLGTGDGYTF.

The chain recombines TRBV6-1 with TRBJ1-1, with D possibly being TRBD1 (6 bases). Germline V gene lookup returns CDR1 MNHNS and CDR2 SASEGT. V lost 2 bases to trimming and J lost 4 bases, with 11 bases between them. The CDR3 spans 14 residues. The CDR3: CASSETRGSTEAFF. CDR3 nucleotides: TGTGCCAGCAGTGAAACGAGGGGGAGCACTGAAGCTTTCTTT.